These 18 T cell receptor beta chains originate from one sample sequenced in a study of blood T cell repertoires in COVID-19. The protocol was immunoSEQ multiplex PCR, while the TCRdb copy is restricted to in-frame clones and leaves out a portion. The table has 58,000 or so clones, approximately 86% seen once. What was sequenced was peripheral blood. The receptors were sampled from a woman in her seventies with active COVID-19.

This chain connects TRBV28 to TRBJ2-7, with 11 bases that match TRBD2. V lost 4 bases and J lost 1; bases outside the gene matches: 3. The CDR3 covers 15 residues. The germline V gene has CDR1 MDHEN and CDR2 SYDVKM. CDR3 in amino acids: CASSWGLAESYEQYF. The CDR3, as DNA: TGTGCCAGCAGTTGGGGACTAGCGGAGTCCTACGAGCAGTACTTC.

The gene calls are TRBV2 and TRBJ1-1, with D unclear. The V gene's germline CDR1 is SNHLY and CDR2 FYNNEI. Trimming cost V 8 bases and J 1 base, with 14 bases left between them. The length of the CDR3 is 14 residues. The CDR3 spells CASRGTYGNTEAFF. In nucleotides, the CDR3 is TGTGCCAGCCGAGGTACATATGGGAACACTGAAGCTTTCTTT.

The chain uses TRBV18 and TRBJ1-6; no firm D call. V lost 2 bases to trimming and J lost 7 bases, with 3 bases between them. Germline V gives CDR1 KGHSH, CDR2 LQKENI. The CDR3 totals 12 residues. CDR3 nucleotide sequence: TGTGCCAGCTCACCAGCGAATTCACCCCTCCACTTT. It encodes CASSPANSPLHF.

The CDR3 DNA is TGTGCCAGCAGCCAAGATCGGAGTAGCGGGAACTCCTACGAGCAGTACTTC. Encoded protein: CASSQDRSSGNSYEQYF. The rearrangement uses TRBV4-2 and TRBJ2-7; 8 nucleotides align to TRBD2. With 0 bases clipped from V and 0 bases from J, the junction kept 7 bases outside the gene matches. The CDR3 is 17 residues long. CDR1 LGHNA and CDR2 YNFKEQ come from the germline V gene.

The rearrangement links TRBV5-6 to TRBJ2-7; D possibly corresponds to TRBD2 (6 bases). The CDR3 extends over 15 amino acids. Germline V gene lookup returns CDR1 SGHDT and CDR2 YYEEEE. The V gene lost 1 base and the J gene lost 6 bases, with 17 bases spanning the gap. This CDR3 reads CASSLYSGLGGEQYF. As DNA, the CDR3 is TGTGCCAGCAGCTTGTATTCGGGGTTGGGGGGCGAGCAGTACTTC.

This rearrangement joins TRBV18 to TRBJ1-4; TRBD1 matches at 8 bases. The CDR3 has 14 amino acids. The trim removed 3 bases at V and 6 bases at J, leaving 3 bases unmatched. The V gene's germline CDR1 is KGHSH and CDR2 LQKENI. The CDR3 DNA is TGTGCCAGCTCACCTAACAGGGGGGATGAAAAACTGTTTTTT. It translates to CASSPNRGDEKLFF.

J is TRBJ2-7 and V is TRBV28; maybe TRBD2 (5 bases). This CDR3 region has 13 residues. CDR1 and CDR2 (germline): MDHEN, SYDVKM. V lost 3 bases to trimming and J lost 3 bases, with 9 bases between them. CDR3 residues: CASSLDEGYEQYF. The CDR3 coding sequence is TGTGCCAGCAGTTTGGATGAGGGCTACGAGCAGTACTTC.

V gene TRBV5-6 combines with J gene TRBJ1-3; 8 bases line up with TRBD1. CDR3 length equals 17 residues. Germline values: CDR1 SGHDT, CDR2 YYEEEE. Trimming cost V 1 base and J 0 bases; bases outside gene matches: 6. The CDR3 is CASSLRTGLGSGNTIYF. The CDR3 DNA sequence: TGTGCCAGCAGCTTGAGGACAGGGCTCGGCTCTGGAAACACCATATATTTT.

J is TRBJ1-2 and V is TRBV28; tentatively, D is TRBD1 (6 bases). The germline V gene encodes CDR1 MDHEN and CDR2 SYDVKM. The CDR3 contains 15 residues. V shed 3 bases and J shed 4 bases, with 15 bases lying between them. As DNA, the CDR3 is TGTGCCAGCAGTTTTGGTGACAGGCCTCTCTATGGCTACACCTTC. It is translated as CASSFGDRPLYGYTF.

The chain joins TRBV11-3 to TRBJ2-7; 10 nucleotides match TRBD2. The length of the CDR3 is 13 residues. Germline V lookup: CDR1 SGHNT, CDR2 YENEEA. J gave up 7 bases and V 4 bases, and 4 bases lay outside the gene matches. The CDR3 DNA reads as TGTGCCAGCAGCTCTAGCGGGAGCAGGGAGCAGTACTTC. Translating gives CASSSSGSREQYF.

The J gene is TRBJ1-3, the V gene TRBV9, with 7 bases aligning to TRBD1. Germline V gene lookup returns CDR1 SGDLS and CDR2 YYNGEE. V lost 3 bases and J lost 2; bases outside the gene matches: 5. CDR3 length: 15 amino acids. Here the CDR3 reads CASSERGTAGNTIYF. CDR3 sequence (DNA): TGTGCCAGCAGCGAGAGAGGGACAGCTGGAAACACCATATATTTT.

Concerning this clone: At the DNA level, this CDR3 is encoded by other sequences in the same sample as well. The chain has TRBV10-3 and TRBJ2-5; 9 positions match TRBD2. Germline lookup yields CDR1 ENHRY and CDR2 SYGVKD. This CDR3 is 15 amino acids long. Unmatched junction bases numbered 5, after V lost 2 bases and J lost 4 bases. Written as DNA, the CDR3 is TGTGCCATCAGTGAGAGTAGCGGGAGTGGAGAGACCCAGTACTTC. It specifies CAISESSGSGETQYF.

The gene calls are TRBV5-1 and TRBJ1-2, with a weak D call TRBD1 (6 bases). The V and J ends lost 3 bases and 6 bases respectively, with 12 bases between them. The CDR3 extends over 13 amino acids. CDR1 is SGHRS and CDR2 is YFSETQ in the germline V gene. The CDR3 nucleotides are TGCGCCAGCAGCTCGACAGGCAGGGATGGCTACACCTTC. Translated: CASSSTGRDGYTF.

The chain is built from TRBV28 and TRBJ1-4; D ambiguous. V lost 6 bases and J 5 bases, leaving 16 bases between the germline ends. CDR3 length: 15 amino acids. Germline values: CDR1 MDHEN, CDR2 SYDVKM. DNA for the CDR3: TGTGCCAGCAGCCCCGTGGGGAGGAGGAATGAAAAACTGTTTTTT. It translates to CASSPVGRRNEKLFF.

The chain links TRBV5-1 to TRBJ2-1, with a tentative D call TRBD1 (6 bases). V lost 0 bases to trimming and J lost 6 bases, with 13 bases between them. CDR3 length: 15 residues. CDR1 and CDR2 from the germline V gene are SGHRS and YFSETQ. The CDR3 spells CASSLVEGGSNEQFF. CDR3 DNA: TGCGCCAGCAGCTTGGTCGAAGGGGGAAGCAATGAGCAGTTCTTC.

The V and J genes are TRBV29-1 and TRBJ2-7; D is unresolved. Per the germline V gene, CDR1 is SQVTM and CDR2 is ANQGSEA. Trimming removed 4 bases at V and 2 bases at J, with 6 bases between. The CDR3 length is 11 residues. The CDR3 DNA sequence: TGCAGCGTTGTCAGTACCTACGAGCAGTACTTC. This translates into CSVVSTYEQYF.

The table lists this clone with a few counts. This chain uses TRBV28 with TRBJ2-1; D is possibly TRBD1 (6 bases). Trimming pared 3 bases from V and 0 bases from J, leaving 15 bases between. The CDR3 extends over 17 amino acids. In germline, CDR1 is MDHEN, CDR2 SYDVKM. CDR3 nucleotides: TGTGCCAGCAGTTTTTCCTCCGGACAGAACTCCTACAATGAGCAGTTCTTC. Translated: CASSFSSGQNSYNEQFF.

The V gene is TRBV28, the J gene TRBJ1-4, with 7 bases identical to TRBD1. The CDR3 runs 13 residues. Germline values: CDR1 MDHEN, CDR2 SYDVKM. V shed 4 bases and J 8 bases; nucleotides not matched to a gene: 4. The CDR3 nucleotides are TGTGCCAGCAGTTCAGGGGGACACGAAAAACTGTTTTTT. Its translation is CASSSGGHEKLFF.